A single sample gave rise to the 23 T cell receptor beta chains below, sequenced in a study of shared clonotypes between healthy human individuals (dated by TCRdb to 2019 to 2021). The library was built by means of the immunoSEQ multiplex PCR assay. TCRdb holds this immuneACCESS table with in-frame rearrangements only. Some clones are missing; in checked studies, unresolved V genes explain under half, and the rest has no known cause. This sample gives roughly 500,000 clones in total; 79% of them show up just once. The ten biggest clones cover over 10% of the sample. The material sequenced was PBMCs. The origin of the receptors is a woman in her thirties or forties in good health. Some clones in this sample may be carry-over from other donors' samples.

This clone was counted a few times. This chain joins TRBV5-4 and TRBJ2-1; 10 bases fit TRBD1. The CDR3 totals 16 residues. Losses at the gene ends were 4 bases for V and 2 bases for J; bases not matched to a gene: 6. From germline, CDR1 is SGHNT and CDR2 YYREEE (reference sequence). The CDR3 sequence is CASSGMTGGAYNEQFF. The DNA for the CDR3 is TGTGCCAGCAGCGGAATGACAGGGGGCGCCTACAATGAGCAGTTCTTC.

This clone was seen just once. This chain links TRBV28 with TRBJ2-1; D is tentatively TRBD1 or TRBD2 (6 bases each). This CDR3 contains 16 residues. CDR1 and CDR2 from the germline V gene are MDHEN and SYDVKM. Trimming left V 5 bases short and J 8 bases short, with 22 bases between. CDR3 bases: TGTGCCAGCAGTACCACTACTAGGGGGGTGAGAGATGAGCAGTTCTTC. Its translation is CASSTTTRGVRDEQFF.

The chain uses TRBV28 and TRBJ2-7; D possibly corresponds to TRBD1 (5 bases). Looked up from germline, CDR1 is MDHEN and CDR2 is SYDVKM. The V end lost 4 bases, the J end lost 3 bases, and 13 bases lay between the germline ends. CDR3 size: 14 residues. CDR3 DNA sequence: TGTGCCAGCAGTTCCGGACAAGGCGTCTACGAGCAGTACTTC. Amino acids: CASSSGQGVYEQYF.

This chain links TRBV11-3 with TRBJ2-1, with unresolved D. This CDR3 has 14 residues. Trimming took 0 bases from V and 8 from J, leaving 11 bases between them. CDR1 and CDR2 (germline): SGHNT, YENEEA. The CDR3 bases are TGTGCCAGCAGCTTAGACAGGATCGTCGATGAGCAGTTCTTC. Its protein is CASSLDRIVDEQFF.

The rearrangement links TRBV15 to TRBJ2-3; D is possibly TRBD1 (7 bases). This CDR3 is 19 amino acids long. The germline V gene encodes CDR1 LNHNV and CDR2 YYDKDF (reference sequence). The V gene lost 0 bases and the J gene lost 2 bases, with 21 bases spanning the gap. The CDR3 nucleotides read TGTGCCACCAGCAGAGATCGAGGAGGGAGAGGGGGCGACACAGATACGCAGTATTTT. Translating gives CATSRDRGGRGGDTDTQYF.

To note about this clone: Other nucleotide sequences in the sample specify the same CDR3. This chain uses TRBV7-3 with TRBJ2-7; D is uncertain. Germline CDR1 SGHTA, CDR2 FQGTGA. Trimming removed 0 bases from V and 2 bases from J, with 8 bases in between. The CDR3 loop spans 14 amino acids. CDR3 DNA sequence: TGTGCCAGCAGCTTAACGGGTGGGACCTACGAGCAGTACTTC. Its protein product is CASSLTGGTYEQYF.

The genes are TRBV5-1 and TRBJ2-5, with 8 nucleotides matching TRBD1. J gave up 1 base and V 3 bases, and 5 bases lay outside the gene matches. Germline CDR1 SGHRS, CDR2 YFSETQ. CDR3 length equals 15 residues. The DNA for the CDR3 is TGCGCCAGCAGCTCGTCAGGGACAGGCCAAGAGACCCAGTACTTC. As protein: CASSSSGTGQETQYF. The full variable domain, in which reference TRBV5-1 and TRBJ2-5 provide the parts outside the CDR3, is KAGVTQTPRYLIKTRGQQVTLSCSPISGHRSVSWYQQTPGQGLQFLFEYFSETQRNKGNFPGRFSGRQFSNSRSEMNVSTLELGDSALYLCASSSSGTGQETQYFGPGTRLLVL.

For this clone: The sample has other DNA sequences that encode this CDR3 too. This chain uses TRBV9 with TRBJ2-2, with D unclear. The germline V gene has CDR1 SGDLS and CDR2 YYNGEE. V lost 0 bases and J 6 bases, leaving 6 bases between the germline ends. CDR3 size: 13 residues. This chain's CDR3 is CASSVGGAGELFF. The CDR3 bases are TGTGCCAGCAGCGTAGGGGGTGCCGGGGAGCTGTTTTTT.

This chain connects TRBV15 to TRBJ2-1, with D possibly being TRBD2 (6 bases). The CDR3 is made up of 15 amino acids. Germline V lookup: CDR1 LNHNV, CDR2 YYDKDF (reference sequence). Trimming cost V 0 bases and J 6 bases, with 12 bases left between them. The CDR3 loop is CATSRDGGLGNEQFF. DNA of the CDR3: TGTGCCACCAGCAGAGATGGGGGACTGGGCAATGAGCAGTTCTTC.

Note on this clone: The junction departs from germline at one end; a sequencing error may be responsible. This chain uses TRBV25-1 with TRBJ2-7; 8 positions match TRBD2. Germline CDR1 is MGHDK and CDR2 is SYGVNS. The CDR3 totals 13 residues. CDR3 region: CASSVSGSGLTNF. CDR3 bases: TGTGCCAGCAGTGTCAGCGGGAGCGGGCTCACGAACTTC.

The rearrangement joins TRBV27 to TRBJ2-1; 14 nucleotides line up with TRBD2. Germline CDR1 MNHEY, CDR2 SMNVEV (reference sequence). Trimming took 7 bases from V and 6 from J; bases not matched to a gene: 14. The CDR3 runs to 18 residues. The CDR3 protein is CASKWGLAGVGLGNEQFF. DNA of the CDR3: TGTGCCAGCAAGTGGGGACTAGCGGGAGTTGGGTTGGGCAATGAGCAGTTCTTC.

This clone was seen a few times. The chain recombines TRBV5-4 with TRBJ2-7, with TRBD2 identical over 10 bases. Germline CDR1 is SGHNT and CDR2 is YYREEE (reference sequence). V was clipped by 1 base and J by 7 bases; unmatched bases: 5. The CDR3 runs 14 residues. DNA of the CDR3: TGTGCCAGCAGCTTGTCTAGCGGGAGTCAGGAGCAGTACTTC. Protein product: CASSLSSGSQEQYF.

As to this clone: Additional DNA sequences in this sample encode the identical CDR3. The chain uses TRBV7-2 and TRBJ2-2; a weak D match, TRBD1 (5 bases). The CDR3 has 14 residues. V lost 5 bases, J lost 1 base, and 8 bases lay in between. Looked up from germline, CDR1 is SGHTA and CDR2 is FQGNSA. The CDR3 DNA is TGTGCCAGCAGCCTCGACAGGAACACCGGGGAGCTGTTTTTT. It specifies CASSLDRNTGELFF.

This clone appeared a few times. This CDR3 reads CASSSSPTAGYNEQFF. DNA for the CDR3: TGTGCCAGCAGTTCCAGCCCTACAGCGGGCTACAATGAGCAGTTCTTC. The chain links TRBV6-6 to TRBJ2-1; weak D call: TRBD2 (6 bases). The CDR3 has 16 amino acids. CDR1 is MNHNY, CDR2 SVGAGI, per germline (reference sequence). V was shortened by 4 bases and J by 3 bases, with 16 bases between the two germline ends.

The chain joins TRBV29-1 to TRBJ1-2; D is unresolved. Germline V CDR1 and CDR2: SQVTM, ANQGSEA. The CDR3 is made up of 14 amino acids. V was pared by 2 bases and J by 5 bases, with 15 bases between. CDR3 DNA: TGCAGCGTTGAACGGCCCGGCACTCTATATGGCTACACCTTC. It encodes CSVERPGTLYGYTF.

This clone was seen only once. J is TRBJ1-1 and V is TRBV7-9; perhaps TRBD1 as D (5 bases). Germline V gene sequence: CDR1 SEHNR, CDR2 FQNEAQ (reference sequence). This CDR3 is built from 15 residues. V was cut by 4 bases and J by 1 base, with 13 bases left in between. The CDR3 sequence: CASSSGRGGNTEAFF. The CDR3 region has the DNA TGTGCCAGCAGCTCAGGCCGGGGCGGGAACACTGAAGCTTTCTTT.

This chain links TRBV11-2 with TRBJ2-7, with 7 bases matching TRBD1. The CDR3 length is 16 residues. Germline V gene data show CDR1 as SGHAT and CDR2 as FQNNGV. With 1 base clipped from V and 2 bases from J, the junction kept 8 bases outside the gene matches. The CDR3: CASSLGSGTVTYEQYF. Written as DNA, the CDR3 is TGTGCCAGCAGCTTAGGTTCCGGGACAGTCACCTACGAGCAGTACTTC.

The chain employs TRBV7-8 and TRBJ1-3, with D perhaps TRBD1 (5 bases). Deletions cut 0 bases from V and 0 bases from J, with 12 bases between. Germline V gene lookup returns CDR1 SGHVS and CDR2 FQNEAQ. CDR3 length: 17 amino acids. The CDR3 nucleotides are TGTGCCAGCAGCTTAGCGTGGGGGGACCGCTCTGGAAACACCATATATTTT. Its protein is CASSLAWGDRSGNTIYF. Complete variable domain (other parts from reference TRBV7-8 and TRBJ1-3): GAGVSQSPRYKVAKRGQDVALRCDPISGHVSLFWYQQALGQGPEFLTYFQNEAQLDKSGLPSDRFFAERPEGSVSTLKIQRTQQEDSAVYLCASSLAWGDRSGNTIYFGEGSWLTVV.

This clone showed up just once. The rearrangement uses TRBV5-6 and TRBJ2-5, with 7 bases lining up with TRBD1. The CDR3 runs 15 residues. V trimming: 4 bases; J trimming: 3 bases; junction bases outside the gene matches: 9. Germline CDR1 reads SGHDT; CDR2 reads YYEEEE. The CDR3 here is CASSPTTGAKETQYF. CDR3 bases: TGTGCCAGCAGCCCCACTACAGGGGCCAAAGAGACCCAGTACTTC. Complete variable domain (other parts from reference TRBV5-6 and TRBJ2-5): DAGVTQSPTHLIKTRGQQVTLRCSPKSGHDTVSWYQQALGQGPQFIFQYYEEEERQRGNFPDRFSGHQFPNYSSELNVNALLLGDSALYLCASSPTTGAKETQYFGPGTRLLVL.

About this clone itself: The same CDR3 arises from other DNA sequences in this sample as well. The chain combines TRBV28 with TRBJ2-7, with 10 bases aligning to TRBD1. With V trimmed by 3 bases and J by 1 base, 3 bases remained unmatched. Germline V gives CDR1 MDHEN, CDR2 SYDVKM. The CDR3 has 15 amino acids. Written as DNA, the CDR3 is TGTGCCAGCAGTTTCTGGGACAGGGGATCCTACGAGCAGTACTTC. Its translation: CASSFWDRGSYEQYF.

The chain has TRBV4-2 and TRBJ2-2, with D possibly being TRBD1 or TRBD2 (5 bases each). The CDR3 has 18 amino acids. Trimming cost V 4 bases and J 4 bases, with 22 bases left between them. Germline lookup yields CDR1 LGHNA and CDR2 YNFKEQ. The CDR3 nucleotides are TGTGCCAGCAGCCCGATCGGGGACCACCCCTTCAGCACCGGGGAGCTGTTTTTT. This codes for CASSPIGDHPFSTGELFF.

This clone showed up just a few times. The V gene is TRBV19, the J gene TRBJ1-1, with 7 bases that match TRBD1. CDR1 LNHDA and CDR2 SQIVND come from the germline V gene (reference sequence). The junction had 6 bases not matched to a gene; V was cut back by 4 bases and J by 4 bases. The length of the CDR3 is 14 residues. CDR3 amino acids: CASSRGQFSTEAFF. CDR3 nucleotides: TGTGCCAGTAGTAGGGGACAGTTCTCCACTGAAGCTTTCTTT.

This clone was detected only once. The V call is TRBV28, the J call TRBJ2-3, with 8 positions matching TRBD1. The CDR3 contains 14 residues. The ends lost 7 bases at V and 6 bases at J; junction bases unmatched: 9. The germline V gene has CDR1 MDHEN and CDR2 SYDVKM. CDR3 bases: TGTGCCAGCACCCGACAGGGGAATTTCGATACGCAGTATTTT. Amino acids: CASTRQGNFDTQYF. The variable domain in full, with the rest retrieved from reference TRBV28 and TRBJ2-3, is DVKVTQSSRYLVKRTGEKVFLECVQDMDHENMFWYRQDPGLGLRLIYFSYDVKMKEKGDIPEGYSVSREKKERFSLILESASTNQTSMYLCASTRQGNFDTQYFGPGTRLTVL.